What follows are 21 T cell receptor beta chains derived from one specimen sequenced in a study of T cell changes during pregnancy in multiple sclerosis. Using immunoSEQ multiplex PCR, the repertoire was profiled, and TCRdb retains in-frame clones only, with some absent. The sample gives fewer than 70,000 clones, approximately 92% of which show up once; about 2.9% is in the top ten. This specimen was peripheral blood, taken in the second trimester of pregnancy. The receptors here all came from a female donor in good health, enrolled as a control in a pregnancy study.

The chain has TRBV6-5 and TRBJ2-2; 11 bases match TRBD1. The CDR3 consists of 15 residues. Trimming at V came to 4 bases and at J to 4 bases, leaving 2 bases not matched to a gene. Germline V gene sequence: CDR1 MNHEY, CDR2 SVGAGI. CDR3 sequence reads: CASSSGTGGTGELFF. In DNA form, the CDR3 reads TGTGCCAGCAGTTCCGGGACAGGGGGCACCGGGGAGCTGTTTTTT.

The V gene is TRBV18, the J gene TRBJ2-7; D is possibly TRBD1 (5 bases). Trimming removed 4 bases from V and 5 bases from J, with 9 bases in between. The CDR3 runs to 12 residues. Per the germline V gene, CDR1 is KGHSH and CDR2 is LQKENI. The CDR3 sequence is CASSRRGDEQYF. DNA of the CDR3: TGTGCCAGCTCACGAAGGGGTGACGAGCAGTACTTC.

CDR3 sequence (DNA): TGTGCCAGCAGTGGTACAGGGTGGACCGACAATGAGCAGTTCTTC. It encodes CASSGTGWTDNEQFF. The chain links TRBV28 to TRBJ2-1; maybe TRBD1 (6 bases). In germline, CDR1 is MDHEN, CDR2 SYDVKM. Between the trimmed V and J ends, which lost 5 bases and 5 bases, there was a span of 16 bases. The CDR3 runs 15 residues.

CDR3 residues: CAWTREQNSPLHF. The CDR3 DNA follows: TGTGCCTGGACCCGGGAGCAAAATTCACCCCTCCACTTT. The chain employs TRBV30 and TRBJ1-6; D is ambiguous. CDR1 is GTSNPN and CDR2 is SVGIG in the germline V gene (reference sequence). CDR3 length equals 13 residues. Between the trimmed V and J ends, which lost 4 bases and 7 bases, there was a span of 11 bases.

This clone occurred once. CDR3 residues: CASSPTASTDTQYF. The CDR3 DNA sequence: TGTGCCAGCTCACCGACAGCTAGCACAGATACGCAGTATTTT. The J gene is TRBJ2-3, the V gene TRBV18, with D tentatively TRBD1 (5 bases). Trimming took 3 bases from V and 0 from J, leaving 7 bases between them. CDR1 and CDR2 (germline): KGHSH, LQKENI. The length of the CDR3 is 14 residues.

The CDR3 reads CASSPRTDPYEQYF. In DNA form, the CDR3 reads TGTGCCAGCAGCCCAAGGACAGACCCCTACGAGCAGTACTTC. The chain is built from TRBV9 and TRBJ2-7, with D tentatively TRBD1 (6 bases). The CDR3 contains 14 residues. The germline gives CDR1 SGDLS, CDR2 YYNGEE. The V end lost 4 bases, the J end lost 2 bases, and 13 bases lay between the germline ends.

V and J are TRBV27 and TRBJ2-3, with 13 nucleotides matching TRBD2. The germline V gene encodes CDR1 MNHEY and CDR2 SMNVEV (reference sequence). After removal of 5 bases from V and 6 bases from J, the junction contained 8 bases not matched to a gene. The CDR3 is made up of 16 amino acids. The CDR3 here is CASSPRTSGGPDTQYF. The CDR3 DNA is TGTGCCAGCAGTCCTAGGACTAGCGGGGGACCGGATACGCAGTATTTT.

The chain is built from TRBV2 and TRBJ2-3; TRBD2 agrees at 9 bases. Germline trimming cut 5 bases from V and 3 bases from J; bases unmatched to any gene: 9. Germline V gene lookup returns CDR1 SNHLY and CDR2 FYNNEI. This CDR3 is 16 amino acids long. Written as DNA, the CDR3 is TGTGCCAGCAGTACCGGGACTAGCTCCTTTACAGATACGCAGTATTTT. Translated: CASSTGTSSFTDTQYF.

The J gene is TRBJ1-5, the V gene TRBV6-5; TRBD1 might be the D (6 bases). Germline CDR1 is MNHEY and CDR2 is SVGAGI. The V end was cut by 0 bases, the J end by 6 bases, with 12 bases between. The CDR3 runs to 15 residues. The CDR3 DNA reads as TGTGCCAGCAGTTACTCGCGTGGGGGCGGTCAGCCCCAGCATTTT. Its translation is CASSYSRGGGQPQHF.

V usage is TRBV30 and J usage is TRBJ1-4, with TRBD1 as a possible D gene (5 bases). V was shortened by 8 bases and J by 7 bases, with 17 bases between the two germline ends. The CDR3 spans 13 residues. Germline CDR1 GTSNPN, CDR2 SVGIG (reference sequence). CDR3 sequence reads: CARRQKSGEKLFF. The CDR3 nucleotides are TGTGCCCGAAGACAGAAGTCAGGTGAAAAACTGTTTTTT.

This chain uses TRBV15 with TRBJ2-2; a weak D match, TRBD1 (6 bases). There are 16 residues in the CDR3. Looked up from germline, CDR1 is LNHNV and CDR2 is YYDKDF (reference sequence). Trimming took off 0 bases at V and 7 bases at J, with 15 bases between the two ends. The CDR3 region is CATSRDLGAQSGELFF. Written as DNA, the CDR3 is TGTGCCACCAGCAGAGATCTGGGGGCGCAAAGCGGGGAGCTGTTTTTT.

V usage is TRBV7-9 and J usage is TRBJ2-2; a weak D match, TRBD2 (5 bases). CDR3 length: 19 amino acids. Trimming pared 2 bases from V and 0 bases from J, leaving 19 bases between. The germline CDR1 and CDR2 sequences are SEHNR and FQNEAQ (reference sequence). CDR3 coding DNA: TGTGCCAGCAGCTTATATCCTCTCGGGGTCGTGGCGAACACCGGGGAGCTGTTTTTT. Its translation is CASSLYPLGVVANTGELFF.

V usage is TRBV28 and J usage is TRBJ2-7; D is uncertain. CDR1 MDHEN and CDR2 SYDVKM come from the germline V gene. CDR3 length: 13 amino acids. Trimming shortened V by 7 bases and J by 3 bases, and 13 bases separated the two germline ends. CDR3 nucleotide sequence: TGTGCCAGCAATGTAGAGGTGGGCTACGAGCAGTACTTC. Amino acids: CASNVEVGYEQYF.

The chain employs TRBV2 and TRBJ1-1, with D possibly being TRBD1 (6 bases). CDR3 size: 12 residues. The V end was cut by 7 bases, the J end by 8 bases, with 14 bases between. From germline, CDR1 is SNHLY and CDR2 FYNNEI. The CDR3 region is CASTRQVSEAFF. In DNA, the CDR3 is TGTGCCAGCACCAGACAGGTATCGGAAGCTTTCTTT.

The genes are TRBV27 and TRBJ1-2; a weak D match, TRBD1 (6 bases). The CDR3 sequence is 15 residues long. Germline V gene data show CDR1 as MNHEY and CDR2 as SMNVEV (reference sequence). The germline V and J ends were trimmed by 4 bases and 0 bases, with 12 bases remaining between them. CDR3: CASSSLGAANYGYTF. DNA for the CDR3: TGTGCCAGCAGTTCCCTGGGGGCGGCTAACTATGGCTACACCTTC.

This chain connects TRBV7-8 to TRBJ2-1, with 7 bases identical to TRBD2. The CDR3 runs 16 residues. The germline gives CDR1 SGHVS, CDR2 FQNEAQ. Trimming at V came to 1 base and at J to 10 bases, leaving 13 bases not matched to a gene. The chain's CDR3 is CASSLGWPLAENEQFF. As DNA, the CDR3 is TGTGCCAGCAGCTTAGGGTGGCCGCTAGCGGAAAACGAGCAGTTCTTC.

Only one count was recorded for this clone. The chain is built from TRBV28 and TRBJ2-7, with 10 bases identical to TRBD2. Germline V CDR1 and CDR2: MDHEN, SYDVKM. The CDR3 runs 15 residues. J lost 4 bases, V lost 3 bases, and 6 bases had no gene match. The chain's CDR3 is CASSFLAGGSYEQYF. The CDR3 bases are TGTGCCAGCAGTTTTTTAGCGGGAGGTAGTTACGAGCAGTACTTC.

The J gene is TRBJ1-1, the V gene TRBV27, with a tentative D call TRBD1 (6 bases). Trimming cost V 8 bases and J 1 base, with 17 bases left between them. This CDR3 region has 15 residues. Germline V CDR1 and CDR2: MNHEY, SMNVEV (reference sequence). DNA of the CDR3: TGTGCCAGCTCCGGACAGAGGGGGAAGAACACTGAAGCTTTCTTT. It yields the protein CASSGQRGKNTEAFF.

The genes are TRBV7-9 and TRBJ1-6; the D is unclear. Germline loops: CDR1 SEHNR, CDR2 FQNEAQ (reference sequence). The CDR3 is made up of 13 amino acids. V lost 5 bases and J 10 bases, leaving 12 bases between the germline ends. The CDR3 region has the DNA TGTGCCAGCAGCCCCACGGGAGGATCACCCCTCCACTTT. Translating it yields CASSPTGGSPLHF.

The chain uses TRBV30 and TRBJ1-2; D may be TRBD1 (5 bases). CDR3 length equals 18 residues. The V gene lost 2 bases and the J gene lost 5 bases, with 27 bases spanning the gap. Germline values: CDR1 GTSNPN, CDR2 SVGIG (reference sequence). CDR3 protein: CAWSPGSRDPGGRYGYTF. The CDR3 DNA reads as TGTGCCTGGAGTCCAGGGTCCCGGGACCCCGGGGGAAGGTATGGCTACACCTTC.

This clone has only one observation. This chain joins TRBV19 and TRBJ2-7; 9 bases are shared with TRBD1. The junction had 8 bases not matched to a gene; V was cut back by 4 bases and J by 4 bases. CDR1 and CDR2 from the germline V gene are LNHDA and SQIVND (reference sequence). This CDR3 spans 15 amino acids. As DNA, the CDR3 is TGTGCCAGTAGTAAGGGGACAGGGCGTACTTACGAGCAGTACTTC. It translates to CASSKGTGRTYEQYF. Full variable domain (outside the CDR3, taken from reference TRBV19 and TRBJ2-7): DGGITQSPKYLFRKEGQNVTLSCEQNLNHDAMYWYRQDPGQGLRLIYYSQIVNDFQKGDIAEGYSVSREKKESFPLTVTSAQKNPTAFYLCASSKGTGRTYEQYFGPGTRLTVT.